This T cell receptor (beta chain) originates from a study of cytomegalovirus exposure and HLA in healthy donors. PCR involved 60 Vbeta and 13 Jbeta primers. The table came from immunoSEQ multiplex PCR; TCRdb's copy has only in-frame clones and leaves some out. This sample has more than 150,000 clones; around 83% occur once, and the top ten carry approximately 1.2%. The sample was PBMCs. The TCR was taken from a girl aged 2 to 10 in good health and CMV-seropositive.

The CDR3 DNA reads as TGTGCCAGCCCGTCGGCGGAGAGGGCCAAAAACATTCAGTACTTC. This encodes CASPSAERAKNIQYF. The chain joins TRBV25-1 to TRBJ2-4; D not resolved. The germline V and J ends were trimmed by 8 bases and 1 base, with 15 bases remaining between them. Germline assignment: CDR1 MGHDK and CDR2 SYGVNS. CDR3 size: 15 residues.